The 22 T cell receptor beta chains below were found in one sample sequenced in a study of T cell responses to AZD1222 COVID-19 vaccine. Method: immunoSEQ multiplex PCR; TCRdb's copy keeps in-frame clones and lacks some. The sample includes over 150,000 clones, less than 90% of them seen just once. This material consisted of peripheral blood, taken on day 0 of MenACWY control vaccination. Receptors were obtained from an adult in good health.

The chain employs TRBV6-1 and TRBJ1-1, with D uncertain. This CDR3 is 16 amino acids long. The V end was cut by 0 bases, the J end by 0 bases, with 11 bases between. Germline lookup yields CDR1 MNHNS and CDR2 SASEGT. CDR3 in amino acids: CASSEARTAMNTEAFF. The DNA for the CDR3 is TGTGCCAGCAGTGAAGCGCGTACAGCTATGAACACTGAAGCTTTCTTT.

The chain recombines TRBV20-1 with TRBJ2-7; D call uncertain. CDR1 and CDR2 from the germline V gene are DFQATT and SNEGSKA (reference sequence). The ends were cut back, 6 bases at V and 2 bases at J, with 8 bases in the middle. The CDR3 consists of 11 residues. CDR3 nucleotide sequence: TGCAGTGCCGATGGGACCTACGAGCAGTACTTC. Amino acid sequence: CSADGTYEQYF.

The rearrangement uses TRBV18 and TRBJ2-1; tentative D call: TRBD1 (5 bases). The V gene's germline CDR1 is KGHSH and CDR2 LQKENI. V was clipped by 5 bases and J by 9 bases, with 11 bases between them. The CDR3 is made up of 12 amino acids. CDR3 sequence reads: CASSVQDGEQFF. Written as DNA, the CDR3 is TGTGCCAGCTCAGTACAGGATGGTGAGCAGTTCTTC. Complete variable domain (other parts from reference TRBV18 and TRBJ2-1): NAGVMQNPRHLVRRRGQEARLRCSPMKGHSHVYWYRQLPEEGLKFMVYLQKENIIDESGMPKERFSAEFPKEGPSILRIQQVVRGDSAAYFCASSVQDGEQFFGPGTRLTVL.

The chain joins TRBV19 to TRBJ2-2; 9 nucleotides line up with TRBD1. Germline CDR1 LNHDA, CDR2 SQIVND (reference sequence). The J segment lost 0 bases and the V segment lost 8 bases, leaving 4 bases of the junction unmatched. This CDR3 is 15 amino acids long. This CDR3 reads CASGQGPANTGELFF. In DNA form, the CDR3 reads TGTGCCAGTGGACAGGGGCCTGCGAACACCGGGGAGCTGTTTTTT.

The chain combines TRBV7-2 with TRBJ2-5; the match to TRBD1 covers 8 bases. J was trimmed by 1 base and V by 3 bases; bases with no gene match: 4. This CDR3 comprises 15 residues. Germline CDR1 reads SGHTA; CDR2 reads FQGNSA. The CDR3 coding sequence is TGTGCCAGCAGCTTGTTCCAGGGGGCCCAAGAGACCCAGTACTTC. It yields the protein CASSLFQGAQETQYF.

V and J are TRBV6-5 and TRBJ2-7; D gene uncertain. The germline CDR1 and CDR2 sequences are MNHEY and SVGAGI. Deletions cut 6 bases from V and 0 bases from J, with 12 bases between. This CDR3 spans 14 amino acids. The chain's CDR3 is CASSPSASSYEQYF. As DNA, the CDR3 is TGTGCCAGCAGCCCCTCTGCGAGCTCCTACGAGCAGTACTTC.

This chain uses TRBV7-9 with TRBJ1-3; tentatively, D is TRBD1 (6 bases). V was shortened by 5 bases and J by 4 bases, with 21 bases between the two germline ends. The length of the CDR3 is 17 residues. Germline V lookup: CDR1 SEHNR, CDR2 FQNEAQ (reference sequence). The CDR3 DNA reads TGTGCCAGCAGCAAAAGGTACAGGGAATCGAGCGGAAACACCATATATTTT. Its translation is CASSKRYRESSGNTIYF.

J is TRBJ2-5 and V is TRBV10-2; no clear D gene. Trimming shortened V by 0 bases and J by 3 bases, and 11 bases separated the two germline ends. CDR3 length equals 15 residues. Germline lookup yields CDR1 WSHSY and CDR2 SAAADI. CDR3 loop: CASSESIGLKETQYF. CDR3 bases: TGCGCCAGCAGTGAGTCGATCGGGCTGAAAGAGACCCAGTACTTC.

CDR3 coding DNA: TGTGCCAGCAGTCTGGACCGAAGCTCCTACAATGAGCAGTTCTTC. Its translation is CASSLDRSSYNEQFF. The rearrangement uses TRBV6-4 and TRBJ2-1; D not resolved. The germline V and J ends were trimmed by 5 bases and 0 bases, with 11 bases remaining between them. This CDR3 has 15 amino acids. The germline V gene encodes CDR1 MRHNA and CDR2 SNTAGT.

The CDR3 reads CASRLDRDNEQYF. CDR3 nucleotide sequence: TGTGCCAGCAGGCTGGACAGGGACAACGAGCAGTACTTC. This chain connects TRBV2 to TRBJ2-7, with 8 bases aligning to TRBD1. After removal of 6 bases from V and 5 bases from J, the junction contained 6 bases not matched to a gene. This CDR3 has 13 amino acids. The germline CDR1 and CDR2 sequences are SNHLY and FYNNEI.

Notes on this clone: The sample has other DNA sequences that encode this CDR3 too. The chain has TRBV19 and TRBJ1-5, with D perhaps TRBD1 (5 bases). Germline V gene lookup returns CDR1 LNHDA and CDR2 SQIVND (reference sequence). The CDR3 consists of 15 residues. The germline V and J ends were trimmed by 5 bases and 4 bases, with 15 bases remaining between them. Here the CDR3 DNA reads TGTGCCAGTAGTTCGCGGGGGGACCGGAATCAGCCCCAGCATTTT. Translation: CASSSRGDRNQPQHF. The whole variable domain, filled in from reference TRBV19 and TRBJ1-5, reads DGGITQSPKYLFRKEGQNVTLSCEQNLNHDAMYWYRQDPGQGLRLIYYSQIVNDFQKGDIAEGYSVSREKKESFPLTVTSAQKNPTAFYLCASSSRGDRNQPQHFGDGTRLSIL.

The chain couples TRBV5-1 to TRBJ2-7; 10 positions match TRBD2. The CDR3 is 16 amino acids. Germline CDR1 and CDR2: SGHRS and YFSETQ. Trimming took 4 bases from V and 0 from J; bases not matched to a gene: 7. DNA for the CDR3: TGCGCCAGCAGCACTCTAGCGGGAGTCTTCTCCTACGAGCAGTACTTC. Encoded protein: CASSTLAGVFSYEQYF.

In DNA, the CDR3 is TGTGCCAGCAGTTCTGGGCCGAGGCTCCACTACACCTTC. Its protein is CASSSGPRLHYTF. V gene TRBV12-3 or TRBV12-4 combines with J gene TRBJ1-2; D is uncertain. CDR3 length equals 13 residues. V was trimmed by 4 bases and J by 10 bases, leaving 16 bases between them.

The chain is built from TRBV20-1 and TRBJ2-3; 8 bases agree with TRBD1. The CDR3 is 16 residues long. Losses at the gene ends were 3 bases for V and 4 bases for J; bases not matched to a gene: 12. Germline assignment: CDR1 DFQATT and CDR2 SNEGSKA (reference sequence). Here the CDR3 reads CSASPSDRAGPDTQYF. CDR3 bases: TGCAGTGCTAGTCCTTCGGACAGGGCCGGCCCAGATACGCAGTATTTT.

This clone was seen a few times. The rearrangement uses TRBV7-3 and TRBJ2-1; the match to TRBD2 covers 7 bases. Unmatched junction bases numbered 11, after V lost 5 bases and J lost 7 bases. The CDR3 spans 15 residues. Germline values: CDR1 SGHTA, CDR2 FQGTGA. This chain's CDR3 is CASSPLAGMGNEQFF. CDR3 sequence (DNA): TGTGCCAGCAGCCCTTTAGCGGGTATGGGGAATGAGCAGTTCTTC.

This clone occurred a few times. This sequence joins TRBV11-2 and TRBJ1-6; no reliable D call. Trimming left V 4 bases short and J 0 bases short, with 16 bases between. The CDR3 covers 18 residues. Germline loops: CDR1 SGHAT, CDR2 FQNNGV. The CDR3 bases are TGTGCCAGCAGCTCAAATGACGGTGCGAGCTCCTATAATTCACCCCTCCACTTT. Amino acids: CASSSNDGASSYNSPLHF.

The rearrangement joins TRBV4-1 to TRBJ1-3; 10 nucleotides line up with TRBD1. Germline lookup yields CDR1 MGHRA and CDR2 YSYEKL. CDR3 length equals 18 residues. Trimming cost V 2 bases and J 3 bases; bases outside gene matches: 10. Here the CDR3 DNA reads TGCGCCAGCAGCCAACACAATCCGGGACAGGGGCTTGGAAACACCATATATTTT. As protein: CASSQHNPGQGLGNTIYF.

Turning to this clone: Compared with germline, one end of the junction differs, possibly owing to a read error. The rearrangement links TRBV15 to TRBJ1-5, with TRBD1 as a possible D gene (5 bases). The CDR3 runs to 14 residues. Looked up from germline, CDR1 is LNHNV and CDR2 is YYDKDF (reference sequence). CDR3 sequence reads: CATSRGEVNQPQHF. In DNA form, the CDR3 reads TGTGCCACCAGTAGAGGGGAGGTCAATCAGCCCCAGCATTTT.

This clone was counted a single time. The CDR3 is CASSEPDLNGYTF. In DNA form, the CDR3 reads TGTGCCAGCAGTGAACCAGACCTTAATGGCTACACCTTC. The rearrangement links TRBV2 to TRBJ1-2; D gene unclear. V was cut by 2 bases and J by 6 bases, with 10 bases left in between. Germline CDR1 is SNHLY and CDR2 is FYNNEI. This CDR3 comprises 13 residues. The whole variable domain, filled in from reference TRBV2 and TRBJ1-2, reads EPEVTQTPSHQVTQMGQEVILRCVPISNHLYFYWYRQILGQKVEFLVSFYNNEISEKSEIFDDQFSVERPDGSNFTLKIRSTKLEDSAMYFCASSEPDLNGYTFGSGTRLTVV.

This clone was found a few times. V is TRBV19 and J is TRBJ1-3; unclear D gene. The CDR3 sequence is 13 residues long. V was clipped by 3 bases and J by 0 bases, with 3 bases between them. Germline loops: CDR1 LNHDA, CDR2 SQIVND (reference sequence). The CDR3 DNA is TGTGCCAGTAGTATCACCTCTGGAAACACCATATATTTT. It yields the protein CASSITSGNTIYF. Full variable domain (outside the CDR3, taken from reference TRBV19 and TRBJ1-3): DGGITQSPKYLFRKEGQNVTLSCEQNLNHDAMYWYRQDPGQGLRLIYYSQIVNDFQKGDIAEGYSVSREKKESFPLTVTSAQKNPTAFYLCASSITSGNTIYFGEGSWLTVV.

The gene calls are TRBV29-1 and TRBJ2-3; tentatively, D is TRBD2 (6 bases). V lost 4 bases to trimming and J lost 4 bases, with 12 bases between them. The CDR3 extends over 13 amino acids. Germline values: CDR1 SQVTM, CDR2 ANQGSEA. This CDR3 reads CSVVSWGADTQYF. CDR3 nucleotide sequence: TGCAGCGTTGTTAGTTGGGGGGCAGATACGCAGTATTTT.

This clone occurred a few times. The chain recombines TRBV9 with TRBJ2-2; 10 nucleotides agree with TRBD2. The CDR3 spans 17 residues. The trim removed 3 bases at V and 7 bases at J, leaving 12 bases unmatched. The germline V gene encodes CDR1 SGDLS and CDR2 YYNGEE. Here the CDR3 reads CASSAGRGLAGVGELFF. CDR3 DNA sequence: TGTGCCAGCAGCGCAGGGCGGGGGCTAGCGGGAGTCGGGGAGCTGTTTTTT.